The sequence of this TCR beta chain was determined in a study of T cells in Graves' hyperthyroidism and ophthalmopathy (dated by TCRdb to between 2018 and 2021). As for the study more broadly: Peripheral blood samples were taken at initial diagnosis, before any treatment was given. In roughly six Graves' hyperthyroidism patients, the study also compared T-cell repertoires from thyroid tissue with T-cell repertoires from blood. An independent validation cohort of under 20 hyperthyroidism patients and some 15 patients who later progressed to ophthalmopathy tested prospective prediction of ophthalmopathy. TCR V-J signatures able to tell the groups apart were searched for in a discovery cohort of more than 90 patients, of whom roughly 42 had Graves' ophthalmopathy and 57 had stable Graves' hyperthyroidism. The paper describes TCR Vbeta CDR3 sequencing of around 130 peripheral blood samples, made up of 43 ophthalmopathy patients, 70 to 75 hyperthyroidism patients and approximately 17 progressor patients. For training and testing, the 100 or so patients in the discovery cohort were randomly divided in a 7:3 ratio. After sampling, hyperthyroidism patients received methimazole starting at 30 mg daily, and ophthalmopathy patients received high-dose intravenous methylprednisolone.

A patient counted as having stable Graves' hyperthyroidism if no progression to ophthalmopathy occurred over 18 months of follow-up. Hyperthyroidism patients were aged 18 to 65 years and newly diagnosed, with disease duration of less than 2 months. Exclusion was applied to patients with uncontrolled infections, other autoimmune diseases, pregnancy or lactation. Diagnoses were based on clinical symptoms, serum thyroxine and TRAb, thyroid ultrasound and orbital computed tomography. Ficoll-Paque density gradient centrifugation was used to isolate PBMCs from 10 ml of fresh peripheral blood. Total RNA was extracted using Trizol reagent, and RNA quality was assessed on an Agilent 2100 Bioanalyzer. Amplification of TCR beta CDR3 regions was carried out from RNA transcripts. For the first round of RT-PCR on the TCR CDR3, the HTBI primer set was used together with the Qiagen OneStep RT-PCR kit. Libraries were constructed in a second round of multiplex PCR, after which size selection and purification were performed. Paired-end sequencing of the libraries was performed with 100 bp reads on an Illumina HiSeq2000. Per the authors' processing: SOAPnuke was used to process the raw data, with reads discarded if the reads contained adapters or uncalled bases, had a mean Phred below 15, or lacked an exact constant-primer or identifier match. COPE v1.2.5 was used to merge high-quality paired reads, and clonotypes were defined as unique nucleotide sequences. MiTCR v1.1 was used to align the clonotypes against IMGT TRBV, TRBD and TRBJ reference segments. The analysis included only V-J combinations with a frequency above 0.0001, which together covered 99% to 99.2% of the repertoires. A TCS score was defined as the ratio between F50 (clonal expansion) and ExV (chaos), using BLOSUM62-based TCRdist between CDR3 peptides within each V-J. Welch's t-statistics and random forest reduced roughly 540 V-J features to under 15, which were used in a naive Bayes classifier (R e1071). The similarity between thyroid and blood repertoires was quantified using the Morisita-Horn index. The public reads were reprocessed in TCRdb via fastp at Q25 and MiXCR, keeping in-frame beta chains. CDR3 protein sequences are deduplicated, and each keeps its most common genes and DNA. TCRdb's processing, not the authors' own work, is the source of the V and J calls. The sample includes more than 100,000 distinct CDR3 sequences, with roughly 47% observed a single time. The ten largest make up about a quarter of the sample.

On the study overall, not on this receptor specifically: Sample size was not statistically predetermined, and investigators were not blinded to group allocation. A model built on a 13 V-J signature distinguished ophthalmopathy from stable hyperthyroidism, reaching roughly 88% sensitivity and under 84% specificity in cross-validation and 80%/75% in testing. Most expanded thyroid clonotypes (frequency above 0.001) were also found in blood, which suggests that blood repertoires may mirror thyroid immune responses. In validation, progression to ophthalmopathy was predicted by the model with nearly 71% sensitivity and roughly 76% specificity, a median of around 6.5 months before onset.

The table lists this clonotype with many counts. Its binding antigen is unknown. Base qualities are not provided; no much larger clone lies one nucleotide away. The CDR3, from cysteine to phenylalanine, totals 15 residues. Kept here is only the CDR3 DNA, which spans 45 bases and is read in frame from base 1. Looking up the germline V gene yields CDR1 SGHDT and CDR2 YYEEEE. Trimming takes 4 bases off V and 3 bases off J; junction bases not matched to a gene: 4. The sequencing input was blood. The chain employs TRBV5-6 and TRBJ2-2; TRBD1 lines up with 9 middle nucleotides. The clonotype was recovered from a man aged 35-49 years with Graves' hyperthyroidism. The nucleotides are TGTGCCAGCAGCCCGGGACAGGGAGACACCGGGGAGCTGTTTTTT. This encodes CASSPGQGDTGELFF.